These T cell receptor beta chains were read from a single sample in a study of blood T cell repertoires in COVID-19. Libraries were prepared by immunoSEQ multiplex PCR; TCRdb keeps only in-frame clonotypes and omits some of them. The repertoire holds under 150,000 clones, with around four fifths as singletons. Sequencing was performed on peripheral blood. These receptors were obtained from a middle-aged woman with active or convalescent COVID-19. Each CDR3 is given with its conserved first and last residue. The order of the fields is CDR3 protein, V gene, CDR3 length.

CASSPRQGLNTEAFF TRBV19 15
CASSDREVGEKLFF TRBV2 14
CASTPRMNTEAFF TRBV21-1 13
CASSVGTMGGTGELFF TRBV9 16
CASSPGLAGAADTQYF TRBV5-1 16
CASSNRDRGYEQYF TRBV5-1 14
CASTAGITIEQFF TRBV5-1 13
CAISFGTGGAYGYTF TRBV10-3 15
CASSSHSGTSERSSYEQYF TRBV28 19
CASSSSFGSGAANTGELFF TRBV28 19
CASSPKLRGAQKLFF TRBV5-1 15
CASTFTPGMNYGYTF TRBV28 15
CASSMTLASSSGNTIYF TRBV19 17
CASSIGTGLGEAFF TRBV19 14
CASSLGTGLNTEAFF TRBV5-4 15
CASQLRGGQGANYGYTF TRBV19 17